The present entry profiles one T cell receptor (beta chain) with its context. The entry originates in a study of T cell changes during pregnancy in multiple sclerosis. The CDR3 is 16 residues long. Losses at the gene ends were 0 bases for V and 2 bases for J; bases not matched to a gene: 6. CDR1 and CDR2 from the germline V gene are SGHRS and YFSETQ. TCRdb's copy holds only in-frame clones and misses some; the assay was immunoSEQ multiplex PCR. The top ten hold roughly 0.14% of the sample, which has about 75,000 clones, 94% seen once. This chain uses TRBV5-1 with TRBJ1-2, with 8 positions matching TRBD1. The sequenced sample was CD4+ T cells from peripheral blood mononuclear cells, obtained after pregnancy. The clonotype comes from a female donor with multiple sclerosis, enrolled in a pregnancy study. Here the CDR3 reads CASSLAGTGANYGYTF. The CDR3 bases are TGCGCCAGCAGCTTGGCGGGGACAGGCGCGAACTATGGCTACACCTTC.